These 10 T cell receptor beta chains were sequenced from one sample in a study of PD-1 blockade in mismatch repair-deficient tumors. The repertoire was sequenced with immunoSEQ multiplex PCR; TCRdb's copy has only in-frame clones and lacks some. The table shows around 33,000 clones, with more than 70% occurring only once. The starting material was PBMCs, obtained roughly 6 weeks after starting pembrolizumab. These receptors came from an adult with mismatch repair-deficient cancer.

This sequence joins TRBV7-3 and TRBJ2-3; TRBD2 is a possible D gene (6 bases). Deletions cut 1 base from V and 6 bases from J, with 14 bases between. This CDR3 spans 15 amino acids. Germline loops: CDR1 SGHTA, CDR2 FQGTGA. Written as DNA, the CDR3 is TGTGCCAGCAGCTTAAATGCCAGGGAGGTGGATACGCAGTATTTT. This translates into CASSLNAREVDTQYF.

The DNA of the CDR3 is TGTGCCAGCAGCCAGGAGGCCGAAAACTACGAGCAGTACTTC. This translates into CASSQEAENYEQYF. The chain uses TRBV6-1 and TRBJ2-7, with D possibly TRBD2 on 5 matching bases. The germline V and J ends were trimmed by 6 bases and 3 bases, with 15 bases remaining between them. The germline V gene encodes CDR1 MNHNS and CDR2 SASEGT. This CDR3 region has 14 residues.

The CDR3 DNA is TGTGCCACGGGAACCGGACTAGCGGGAGGGAGAGCCAAAAACATTCAGTACTTC. It translates to CATGTGLAGGRAKNIQYF. The rearrangement links TRBV28 to TRBJ2-4; 15 bases agree with TRBD2. Germline CDR1 reads MDHEN; CDR2 reads SYDVKM. V was pared by 10 bases and J by 0 bases, with 10 bases of the junction left unmatched. CDR3 size: 18 residues.

This chain connects TRBV5-4 to TRBJ2-1, with 8 bases aligning to TRBD2. There are 16 residues in the CDR3. Germline V lookup: CDR1 SGHNT, CDR2 YYREEE (reference sequence). Germline trimming cut 1 base from V and 7 bases from J; bases unmatched to any gene: 10. The CDR3 loop reads CASSLRKLAVWNEQFF. The CDR3, as DNA: TGTGCCAGCAGCTTGAGAAAACTAGCGGTCTGGAATGAGCAGTTCTTC. The full variable domain, rest sourced from reference TRBV5-4 and TRBJ2-1, is ETGVTQSPTHLIKTRGQQVTLRCSSQSGHNTVSWYQQALGQGPQFIFQYYREEENGRGNFPPRFSGLQFPNYSSELNVNALELDDSALYLCASSLRKLAVWNEQFFGPGTRLTVL.

J is TRBJ2-1 and V is TRBV19; a possible D gene is TRBD2 (5 bases). Per germline, CDR1 LNHDA and CDR2 SQIVND (reference sequence). The germline V and J ends were trimmed by 9 bases and 4 bases, with 13 bases remaining between them. The CDR3 consists of 13 residues. The chain's CDR3 is CASSMRVYNEQFF. CDR3 in DNA: TGTGCCAGCAGCATGAGGGTTTACAATGAGCAGTTCTTC.

Only a few counts were recorded for this clone. The chain uses TRBV5-1 and TRBJ2-7, with 9 bases fitting TRBD1. Germline V gene sequence: CDR1 SGHRS, CDR2 YFSETQ. The CDR3 runs to 16 residues. V shed 0 bases and J 3 bases; nucleotides not matched to a gene: 7. CDR3 amino acids: CASSLAPTGGSYEQYF. The DNA of the CDR3 is TGCGCCAGCAGCTTGGCCCCAACAGGGGGCAGCTACGAGCAGTACTTC.

The chain joins TRBV25-1 to TRBJ2-3, with TRBD2 matching over 8 bases. The germline CDR1 and CDR2 sequences are MGHDK and SYGVNS. The CDR3 totals 18 residues. With V trimmed by 0 bases and J by 2 bases, 10 bases remained unmatched. The CDR3 spells CASSEYFGLADFTDTQYF. In DNA form, the CDR3 reads TGTGCCAGCAGTGAATACTTCGGACTAGCTGACTTCACAGATACGCAGTATTTT.

This rearrangement joins TRBV11-2 to TRBJ1-2; TRBD1 might be the D (6 bases). Per the germline V gene, CDR1 is SGHAT and CDR2 is FQNNGV. Between the trimmed V and J ends, which lost 4 bases and 7 bases, there was a span of 13 bases. This CDR3 has 13 amino acids. Here the CDR3 reads CASSSAGAFGYTF. For the CDR3, the DNA is TGTGCCAGCAGCTCTGCAGGGGCGTTTGGCTACACCTTC.

Within the sample, this clone is medium-sized. The gene calls are TRBV28 and TRBJ2-7, with D possibly matching TRBD2 (5 bases). V dropped 2 bases and J dropped 0 bases, with 5 bases sitting between them. From germline, CDR1 is MDHEN and CDR2 SYDVKM. The CDR3 covers 13 residues. DNA of the CDR3: TGTGCCAGCAGTTTAGGACTCTCCTACGAGCAGTACTTC. It translates to CASSLGLSYEQYF.

The chain combines TRBV18 with TRBJ1-1; 7 bases map to TRBD1. Losses at the gene ends were 0 bases for V and 8 bases for J; bases not matched to a gene: 9. Germline V gene sequence: CDR1 KGHSH, CDR2 LQKENI. The CDR3 totals 15 residues. CDR3: CASSPPRQGQAEAFF. The CDR3 DNA reads as TGTGCCAGCTCACCACCCCGACAGGGCCAGGCGGAAGCTTTCTTT.